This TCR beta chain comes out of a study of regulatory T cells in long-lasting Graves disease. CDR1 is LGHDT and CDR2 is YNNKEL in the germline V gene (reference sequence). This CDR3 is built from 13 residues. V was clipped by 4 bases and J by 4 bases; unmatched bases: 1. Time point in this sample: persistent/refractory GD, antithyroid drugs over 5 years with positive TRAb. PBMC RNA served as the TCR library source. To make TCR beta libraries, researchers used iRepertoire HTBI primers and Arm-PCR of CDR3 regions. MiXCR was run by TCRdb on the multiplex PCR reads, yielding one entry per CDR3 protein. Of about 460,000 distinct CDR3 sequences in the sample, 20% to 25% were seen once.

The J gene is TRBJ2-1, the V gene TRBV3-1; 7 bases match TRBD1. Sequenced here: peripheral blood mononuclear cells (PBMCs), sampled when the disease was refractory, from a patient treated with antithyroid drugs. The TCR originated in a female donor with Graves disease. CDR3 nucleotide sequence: TGTGCCAGCAGCCCGGGACAGTACAATGAGCAGTTCTTC. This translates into CASSPGQYNEQFF.